The 21 T cell receptor beta chains reported below all come from one sample, sequenced in a study of blood T cell repertoires in COVID-19. The method was immunoSEQ multiplex PCR; TCRdb's version includes in-frame clones alone and lacks a portion of them. The table has some 99,000 clones, under 85% seen once. The sample was peripheral blood. These TCRs come from a man in his 70s with acute or convalescent COVID-19.

J is TRBJ1-5 and V is TRBV28, with 7 bases lining up with TRBD1. The CDR3 contains 13 residues. The V gene's germline CDR1 is MDHEN and CDR2 SYDVKM. With V trimmed by 6 bases and J by 11 bases, 10 bases remained unmatched. CDR3 sequence: CASSRGSHMTQHF. The CDR3 bases are TGTGCCAGCAGCAGGGGGTCACATATGACCCAGCATTTT.

The chain uses TRBV4-3 and TRBJ1-5; 7 bases are a match to TRBD1. The length of the CDR3 is 15 residues. After removal of 1 base from V and 10 bases from J, the junction contained 10 bases not matched to a gene. Looked up from germline, CDR1 is LGHNA and CDR2 is YSLEER. The CDR3 DNA reads as TGCGCCAGCAGCCAAGTTCGGGACAGTCTAACTCCCCAGCATTTT. Translation gives CASSQVRDSLTPQHF.

The chain joins TRBV6-2 or TRBV6-3 to TRBJ1-6; 7 nucleotides line up with TRBD1. Germline V gene sequence: CDR1 MNHEY, CDR2 SVGEGT. Unmatched junction bases numbered 13, after V lost 2 bases and J lost 0 bases. The CDR3 length is 20 residues. The CDR3 is CASSYLPGQTTSSYNSPLHF. DNA for the CDR3: TGTGCCAGCAGTTACCTTCCGGGACAGACTACGAGCTCCTATAATTCACCCCTCCACTTT.

The chain joins TRBV28 to TRBJ2-7; TRBD2 is a possible D gene (5 bases). The germline CDR1 and CDR2 sequences are MDHEN and SYDVKM. Trimming cost V 10 bases and J 2 bases, with 12 bases left between them. The CDR3 is made up of 12 amino acids. The chain's CDR3 is CATRGSAYEQYF. The CDR3, as DNA: TGTGCCACTCGAGGGTCCGCCTACGAGCAGTACTTC.

This chain joins TRBV30 and TRBJ2-1, with 9 bases lining up with TRBD2. Looked up from germline, CDR1 is GTSNPN and CDR2 is SVGIG (reference sequence). This CDR3 spans 16 amino acids. J gave up 9 bases and V 2 bases, and 14 bases lay outside the gene matches. This CDR3 is CAWSPPNSGRNGEQFF. The CDR3 region has the DNA TGTGCCTGGAGTCCCCCGAATAGCGGGAGAAACGGTGAGCAGTTCTTC.

The chain employs TRBV3-1 (or the pseudogene TRBV3-2) and TRBJ2-7, with a weak D call TRBD1 (5 bases). Trimming removed 4 bases from V and 2 bases from J, with 12 bases in between. The CDR3 length is 14 residues. Germline CDR1 reads LGHDT; CDR2 reads YNNKEL (reference sequence). The DNA of the CDR3 is TGTGCCAGCAGCCTCCAGGGTCGGACCTACGAGCAGTACTTC. This gives the protein CASSLQGRTYEQYF.

The chain recombines TRBV4-2 with TRBJ1-2, with 7 bases matching TRBD1. In germline, CDR1 is LGHNA, CDR2 YNFKEQ. The CDR3 totals 16 residues. Unmatched junction bases numbered 8, after V lost 1 base and J lost 3 bases. This CDR3 is CASSQAGTDGYYGYTF. DNA for the CDR3: TGTGCCAGCAGCCAAGCAGGGACAGACGGCTACTATGGCTACACCTTC.

The genes are TRBV30 and TRBJ2-1; 11 positions agree with TRBD2. Trimming at V came to 0 bases and at J to 8 bases, leaving 9 bases not matched to a gene. CDR3 size: 16 residues. The germline V gene has CDR1 GTSNPN and CDR2 SVGIG (reference sequence). The CDR3 reads CAWSVRRLAGGDEQFF. Written as DNA, the CDR3 is TGTGCCTGGAGTGTACGGCGGCTAGCGGGAGGAGATGAGCAGTTCTTC.

A single count supports this clone. As DNA, the CDR3 is TGCAGTGCTAGTGGGGGGGGCGGTGCCACAGATACGCAGTATTTT. It encodes CSASGGGGATDTQYF. The rearrangement joins TRBV20-1 to TRBJ2-3, with TRBD2 as a possible D gene (7 bases). The CDR3 is made up of 15 amino acids. Trimming cost V 3 bases and J 2 bases, with 15 bases left between them. Germline CDR1 reads DFQATT; CDR2 reads SNEGSKA (reference sequence).

This clone is a singleton in its sample. The DNA for the CDR3 is TGTGCCAGCAGCTCCCCGGGGGATCGAAACACCATATATTTT. It encodes CASSSPGDRNTIYF. The gene calls are TRBV11-2 and TRBJ1-3; the D gene is possibly TRBD1 (5 bases). Trimming cost V 4 bases and J 5 bases, with 12 bases left between them. The germline V gene has CDR1 SGHAT and CDR2 FQNNGV. There are 14 residues in the CDR3. The full variable domain, rest sourced from reference TRBV11-2 and TRBJ1-3, is EAGVAQSPRYKIIEKRQSVAFWCNPISGHATLYWYQQILGQGPKLLIQFQNNGVVDDSQLPKDRFSAERLKGVDSTLKIQPAKLEDSAVYLCASSSPGDRNTIYFGEGSWLTVV.

The gene calls are TRBV7-8 and TRBJ1-5, with 8 bases lining up with TRBD1. J lost 7 bases, V lost 2 bases, and 7 bases had no gene match. This CDR3 has 15 amino acids. Germline V gives CDR1 SGHVS, CDR2 FQNEAQ. DNA for the CDR3: TGTGCCAGCAGCTTATCCGGACAGGGATCGCAGCCCCAGCATTTT. Protein product: CASSLSGQGSQPQHF.

This chain connects TRBV6-1 to TRBJ1-2; D is perhaps TRBD1 (6 bases). The CDR3 consists of 17 residues. Germline V CDR1 and CDR2: MNHNS, SASEGT. The V and J ends lost 3 bases and 3 bases respectively, with 20 bases between them. The CDR3 here is CASSDRGRGAADYGYTF. Here the CDR3 DNA reads TGTGCCAGCAGTGACCGGGGGAGGGGGGCGGCGGACTATGGCTACACCTTC.

This clone was picked up a small number of times. This chain links TRBV6-2 or TRBV6-3 with TRBJ1-1; D not certain. V was cut by 0 bases and J by 6 bases, with 8 bases left in between. CDR1 and CDR2 from the germline V gene are MNHEY and SVGEGT. CDR3 length: 13 residues. The CDR3 spells CASSYSLSAEAFF. The CDR3 nucleotides read TGTGCCAGCAGTTACTCGTTGTCCGCTGAAGCTTTCTTT.

The chain combines TRBV4-3 with TRBJ2-3; TRBD1 matches 7 bases. From germline, CDR1 is LGHNA and CDR2 YSLEER. V shed 4 bases, J shed 1 base, and the junction held 5 bases outside the gene matches. CDR3 length: 15 amino acids. Here the CDR3 DNA reads TGCGCCAGCAGCCCACAGACAGGGCGCACAGATACGCAGTATTTT. It translates to CASSPQTGRTDTQYF.

Only a few counts were recorded for this clone. This chain joins TRBV7-2 and TRBJ2-7; the match to TRBD1 covers 8 bases. CDR1 and CDR2 from the germline V gene are SGHTA and FQGNSA. The CDR3 consists of 15 residues. J was trimmed by 2 bases and V by 5 bases; bases with no gene match: 8. The CDR3 is CASSAGQGAPYEQYF. The CDR3 bases are TGTGCCAGCAGCGCAGGACAGGGAGCCCCCTACGAGCAGTACTTC.

The CDR3 reads CASSYSQAAGELFF. CDR3 nucleotide sequence: TGTGCCAGCAGTTACTCCCAGGCTGCCGGGGAGCTGTTTTTT. This rearrangement joins TRBV6-5 to TRBJ2-2; the D is unclear. CDR3 size: 14 residues. CDR1 MNHEY and CDR2 SVGAGI come from the germline V gene. V was pared by 0 bases and J by 6 bases, with 8 bases between.

The V call is TRBV5-6, the J call TRBJ2-3, with 8 bases fitting TRBD2. CDR1 SGHDT and CDR2 YYEEEE come from the germline V gene. Trimming cost V 4 bases and J 2 bases; bases outside gene matches: 9. The CDR3 loop spans 16 amino acids. The chain's CDR3 is CASSPGGREITDTQYF. The CDR3 coding sequence is TGTGCCAGCAGCCCGGGGGGGCGGGAGATCACAGATACGCAGTATTTT.

As DNA, the CDR3 is TGCGCCAGCAGCCCCCCTCTAGCGGGAGGAGCAGATACGCAGTATTTT. Protein sequence: CASSPPLAGGADTQYF. The chain employs TRBV5-1 and TRBJ2-3, with 11 positions matching TRBD2. The V and J ends lost 4 bases and 4 bases, in that order; junction bases with no gene match: 8. There are 16 residues in the CDR3. Germline CDR1 SGHRS, CDR2 YFSETQ.

The chain recombines TRBV7-8 with TRBJ2-3, with no clear D. Between the trimmed V and J ends, which lost 2 bases and 1 base, there was a span of 7 bases. This CDR3 is built from 14 residues. Per the germline V gene, CDR1 is SGHVS and CDR2 is FQNEAQ. The CDR3 sequence is CASSLFSGTDTQYF. CDR3 bases: TGTGCCAGCAGCTTATTCTCCGGCACAGATACGCAGTATTTT.

The CDR3 sequence is CASSLSRRRDYEQYF. The DNA of the CDR3 is TGTGCCAGCAGCTTATCTAGGCGGCGGGACTACGAGCAGTACTTC. V and J are TRBV7-2 and TRBJ2-7, with a weak D call TRBD2 (6 bases). The length of the CDR3 is 15 residues. Germline-derived CDR1 and CDR2 are SGHTA and FQGNSA. Trimming stripped 2 bases from V and 3 bases from J, with 14 bases between.

Concerning this clone itself: The junction departs from germline at one end; a sequencing error may be responsible. V is TRBV2 and J is TRBJ1-3; D is ambiguous. The CDR3 contains 10 residues. Germline V gives CDR1 SNHLY, CDR2 FYNNEI. CDR3 protein: CASSEGSINF. Written as DNA, the CDR3 is TGTGCCAGCAGTGAGGGCTCCATTAATTTT.